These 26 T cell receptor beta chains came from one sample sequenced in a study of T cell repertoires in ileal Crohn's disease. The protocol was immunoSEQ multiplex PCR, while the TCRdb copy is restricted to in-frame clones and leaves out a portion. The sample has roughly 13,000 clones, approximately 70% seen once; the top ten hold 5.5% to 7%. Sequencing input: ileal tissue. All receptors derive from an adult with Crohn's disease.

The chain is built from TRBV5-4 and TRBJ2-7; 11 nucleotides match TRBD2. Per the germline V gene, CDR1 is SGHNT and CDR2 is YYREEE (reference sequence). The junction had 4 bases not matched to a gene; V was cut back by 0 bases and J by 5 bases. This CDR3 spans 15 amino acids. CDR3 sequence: CASSLVSGGADEQYF. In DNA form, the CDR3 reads TGTGCCAGCAGCTTGGTTAGCGGGGGGGCCGACGAGCAGTACTTC.

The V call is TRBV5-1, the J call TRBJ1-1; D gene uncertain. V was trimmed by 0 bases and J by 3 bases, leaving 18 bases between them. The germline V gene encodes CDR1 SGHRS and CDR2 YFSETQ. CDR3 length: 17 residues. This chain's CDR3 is CASSLDATDVLDTEAFF. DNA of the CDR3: TGCGCCAGCAGCTTGGACGCCACTGATGTATTAGACACTGAAGCTTTCTTT.

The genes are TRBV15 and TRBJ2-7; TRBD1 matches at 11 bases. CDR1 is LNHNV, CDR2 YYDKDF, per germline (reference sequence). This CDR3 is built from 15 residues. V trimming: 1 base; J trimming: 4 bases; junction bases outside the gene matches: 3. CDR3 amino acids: CATSRGGQGAYEQYF. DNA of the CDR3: TGTGCCACCAGCAGAGGTGGACAGGGGGCTTACGAGCAGTACTTC.

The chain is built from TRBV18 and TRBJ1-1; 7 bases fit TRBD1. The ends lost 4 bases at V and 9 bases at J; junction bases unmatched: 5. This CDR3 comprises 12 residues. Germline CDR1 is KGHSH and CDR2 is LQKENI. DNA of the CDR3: TGTGCCAGCTCACGGCGGGACAGTCAAGCTTTCTTT. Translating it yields CASSRRDSQAFF.

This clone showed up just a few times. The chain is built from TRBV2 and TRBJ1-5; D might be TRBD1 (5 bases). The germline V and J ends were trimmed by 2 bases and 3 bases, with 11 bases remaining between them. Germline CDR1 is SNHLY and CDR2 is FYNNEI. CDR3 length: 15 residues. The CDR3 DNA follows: TGTGCCAGCAGTGAAATGGGGGAGGCCAATCAGCCCCAGCATTTT. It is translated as CASSEMGEANQPQHF. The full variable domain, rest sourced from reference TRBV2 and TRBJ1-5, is EPEVTQTPSHQVTQMGQEVILRCVPISNHLYFYWYRQILGQKVEFLVSFYNNEISEKSEIFDDQFSVERPDGSNFTLKIRSTKLEDSAMYFCASSEMGEANQPQHFGDGTRLSIL.

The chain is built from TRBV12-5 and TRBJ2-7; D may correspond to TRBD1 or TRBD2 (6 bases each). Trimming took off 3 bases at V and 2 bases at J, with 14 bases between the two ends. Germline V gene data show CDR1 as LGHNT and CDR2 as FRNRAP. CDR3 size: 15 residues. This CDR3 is CASGFGGSGPYEQYF. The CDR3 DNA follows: TGTGCTAGTGGTTTCGGGGGCTCAGGACCCTACGAGCAGTACTTC.

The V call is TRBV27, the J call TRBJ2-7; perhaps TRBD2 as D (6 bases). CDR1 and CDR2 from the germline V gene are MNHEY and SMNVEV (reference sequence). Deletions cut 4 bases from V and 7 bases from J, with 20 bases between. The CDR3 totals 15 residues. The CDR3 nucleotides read TGTGCCAGCAGTTCTCGGGGCGGGGCCTCGCGGGAGCAGTACTTC. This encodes CASSSRGGASREQYF.

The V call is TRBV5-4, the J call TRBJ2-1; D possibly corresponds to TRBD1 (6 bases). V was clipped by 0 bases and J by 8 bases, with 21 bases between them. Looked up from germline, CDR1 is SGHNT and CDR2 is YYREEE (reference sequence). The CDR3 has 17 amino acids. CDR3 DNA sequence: TGTGCCAGCAGCTTGGAGCCGATGGGGGCAATTGTTCATGAGCAGTTCTTC. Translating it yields CASSLEPMGAIVHEQFF. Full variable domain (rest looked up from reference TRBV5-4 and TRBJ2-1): ETGVTQSPTHLIKTRGQQVTLRCSSQSGHNTVSWYQQALGQGPQFIFQYYREEENGRGNFPPRFSGLQFPNYSSELNVNALELDDSALYLCASSLEPMGAIVHEQFFGPGTRLTVL.

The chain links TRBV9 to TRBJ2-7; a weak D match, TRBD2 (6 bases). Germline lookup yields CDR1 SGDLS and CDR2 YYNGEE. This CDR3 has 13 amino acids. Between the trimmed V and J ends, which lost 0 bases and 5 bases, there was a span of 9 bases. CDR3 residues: CASSVGLDDEQYF. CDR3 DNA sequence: TGTGCCAGCAGCGTAGGACTAGACGACGAGCAGTACTTC.

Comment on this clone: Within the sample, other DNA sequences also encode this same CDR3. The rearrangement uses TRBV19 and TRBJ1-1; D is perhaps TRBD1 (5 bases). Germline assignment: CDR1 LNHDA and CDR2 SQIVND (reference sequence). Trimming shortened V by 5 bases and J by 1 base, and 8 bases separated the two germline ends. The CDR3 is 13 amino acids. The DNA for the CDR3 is TGTGCCAGTAGTGTGACAGCGAACACTGAAGCTTTCTTT. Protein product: CASSVTANTEAFF.

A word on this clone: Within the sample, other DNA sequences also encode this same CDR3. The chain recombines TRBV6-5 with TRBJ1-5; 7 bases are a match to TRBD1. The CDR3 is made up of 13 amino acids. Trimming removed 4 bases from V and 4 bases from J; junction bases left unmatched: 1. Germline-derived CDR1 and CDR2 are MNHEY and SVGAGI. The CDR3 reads CASSSQGNQPQHF. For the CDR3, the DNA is TGTGCCAGCAGTTCACAGGGGAATCAGCCCCAGCATTTT.

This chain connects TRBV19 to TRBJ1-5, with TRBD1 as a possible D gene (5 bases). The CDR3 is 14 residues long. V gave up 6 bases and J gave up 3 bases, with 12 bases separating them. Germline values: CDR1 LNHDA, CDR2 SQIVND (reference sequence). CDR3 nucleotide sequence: TGTGCCAGTAGACTGGACAACTTCAATCAGCCCCAGCATTTT. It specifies CASRLDNFNQPQHF.

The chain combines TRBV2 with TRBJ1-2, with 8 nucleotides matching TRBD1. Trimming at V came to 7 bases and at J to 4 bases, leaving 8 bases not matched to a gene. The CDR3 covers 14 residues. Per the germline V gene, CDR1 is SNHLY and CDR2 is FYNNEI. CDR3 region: CASIQGAAAYGYTF. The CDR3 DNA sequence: TGTGCCAGCATCCAGGGGGCGGCAGCCTATGGCTACACCTTC. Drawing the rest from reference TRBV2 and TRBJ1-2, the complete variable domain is EPEVTQTPSHQVTQMGQEVILRCVPISNHLYFYWYRQILGQKVEFLVSFYNNEISEKSEIFDDQFSVERPDGSNFTLKIRSTKLEDSAMYFCASIQGAAAYGYTFGSGTRLTVV.

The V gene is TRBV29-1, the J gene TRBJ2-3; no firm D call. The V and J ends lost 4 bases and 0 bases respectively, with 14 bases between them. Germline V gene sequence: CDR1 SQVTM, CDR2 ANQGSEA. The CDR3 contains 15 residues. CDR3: CSVVPLARSTDTQYF. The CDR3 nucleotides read TGCAGCGTTGTCCCTCTGGCCAGGAGCACAGATACGCAGTATTTT.

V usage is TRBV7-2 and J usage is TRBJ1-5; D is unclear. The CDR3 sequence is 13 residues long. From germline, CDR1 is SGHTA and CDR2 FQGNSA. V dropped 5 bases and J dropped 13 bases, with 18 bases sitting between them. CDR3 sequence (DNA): TGTGCCAGCAGCCCCCGGGAGAGTTTTCAACAGCATTTT. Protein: CASSPRESFQQHF.

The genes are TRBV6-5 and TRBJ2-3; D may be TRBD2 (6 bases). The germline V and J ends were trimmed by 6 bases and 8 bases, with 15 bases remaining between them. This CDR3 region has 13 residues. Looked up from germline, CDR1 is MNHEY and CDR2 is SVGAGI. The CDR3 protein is CASRARGLGTQYF. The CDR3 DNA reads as TGTGCCAGCAGGGCGCGGGGCTTGGGTACGCAGTATTTT.

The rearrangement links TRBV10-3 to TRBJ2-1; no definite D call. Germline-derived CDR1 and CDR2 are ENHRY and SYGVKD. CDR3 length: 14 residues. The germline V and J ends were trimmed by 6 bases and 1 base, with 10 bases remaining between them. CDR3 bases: TGTGCCATCAGACCGGGCCTTTCCTACAATGAGCAGTTCTTC. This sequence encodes CAIRPGLSYNEQFF.

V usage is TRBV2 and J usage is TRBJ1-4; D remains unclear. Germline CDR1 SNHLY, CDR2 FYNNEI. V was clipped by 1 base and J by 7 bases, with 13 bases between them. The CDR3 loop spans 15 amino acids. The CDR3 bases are TGTGCCAGCAGTGAAGAACGGGGATTGGTTGAAAAACTGTTTTTT. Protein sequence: CASSEERGLVEKLFF.

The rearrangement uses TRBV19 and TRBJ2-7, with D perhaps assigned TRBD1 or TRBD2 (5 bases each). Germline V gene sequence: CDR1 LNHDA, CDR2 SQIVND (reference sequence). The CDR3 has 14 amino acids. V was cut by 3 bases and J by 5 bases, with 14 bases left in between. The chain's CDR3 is CASSIPSGSHEQYF. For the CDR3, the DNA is TGTGCCAGTAGTATCCCATCAGGGAGCCACGAGCAGTACTTC.

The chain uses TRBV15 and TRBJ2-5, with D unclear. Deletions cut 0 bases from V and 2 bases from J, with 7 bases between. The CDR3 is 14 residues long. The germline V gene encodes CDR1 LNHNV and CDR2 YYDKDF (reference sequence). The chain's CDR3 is CATSRDLGQETQYF. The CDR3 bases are TGTGCCACCAGCAGAGATCTCGGACAAGAGACCCAGTACTTC.

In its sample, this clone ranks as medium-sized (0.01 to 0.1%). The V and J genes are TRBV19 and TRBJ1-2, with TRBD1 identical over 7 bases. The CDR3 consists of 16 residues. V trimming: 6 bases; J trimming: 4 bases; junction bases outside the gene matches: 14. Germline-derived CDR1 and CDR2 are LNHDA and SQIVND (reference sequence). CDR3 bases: TGTGCCAGTAGCACTCAAAACAGGGGCGGTACCTATGGCTACACCTTC. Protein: CASSTQNRGGTYGYTF.

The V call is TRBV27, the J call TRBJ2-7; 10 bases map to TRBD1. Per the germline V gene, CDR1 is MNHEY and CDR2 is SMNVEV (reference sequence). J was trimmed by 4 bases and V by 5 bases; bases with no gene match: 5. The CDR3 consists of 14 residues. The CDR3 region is CASSRQGAGYEQYF. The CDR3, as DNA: TGTGCCAGCAGTAGACAGGGGGCAGGGTACGAGCAGTACTTC.

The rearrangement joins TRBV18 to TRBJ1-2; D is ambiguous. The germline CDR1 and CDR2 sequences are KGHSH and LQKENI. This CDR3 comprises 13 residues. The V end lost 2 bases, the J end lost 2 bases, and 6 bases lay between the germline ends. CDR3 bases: TGTGCCAGCTCACCATCACCGAACTATGGCTACACCTTC. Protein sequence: CASSPSPNYGYTF.

In nucleotides, the CDR3 is TGTGCCAGCAGCCCGGACAGATGGGAGACCCAGTACTTC. Its protein is CASSPDRWETQYF. The chain links TRBV11-1 to TRBJ2-5, with TRBD1 as a possible D gene (6 bases). The CDR3 covers 13 residues. Trimming shortened V by 5 bases and J by 5 bases, and 12 bases separated the two germline ends. Germline CDR1 reads SGHAT; CDR2 reads FQDESV (reference sequence). The entire variable domain, with the rest obtained from reference TRBV11-1 and TRBJ2-5, is as follows: EAEVAQSPRYKITEKSQAVAFWCDPISGHATLYWYRQILGQGPELLVQFQDESVVDDSQLPKDRFSAERLKGVDSTLKIQPAELGDSAMYLCASSPDRWETQYFGPGTRLLVL.

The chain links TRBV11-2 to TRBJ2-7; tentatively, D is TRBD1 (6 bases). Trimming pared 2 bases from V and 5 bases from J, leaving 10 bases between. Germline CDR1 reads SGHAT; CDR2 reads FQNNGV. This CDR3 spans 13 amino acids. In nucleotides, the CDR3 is TGTGCCAGCAGCTTAACAGGGTATGACGAGCAGTACTTC. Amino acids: CASSLTGYDEQYF.

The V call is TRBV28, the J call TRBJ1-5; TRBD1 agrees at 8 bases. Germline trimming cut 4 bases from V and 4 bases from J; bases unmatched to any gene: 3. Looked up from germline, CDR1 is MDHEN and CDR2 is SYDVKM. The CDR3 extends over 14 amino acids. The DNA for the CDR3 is TGTGCCAGCAGTTCGACAGGGGCTAATCAGCCCCAGCATTTT. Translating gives CASSSTGANQPQHF.